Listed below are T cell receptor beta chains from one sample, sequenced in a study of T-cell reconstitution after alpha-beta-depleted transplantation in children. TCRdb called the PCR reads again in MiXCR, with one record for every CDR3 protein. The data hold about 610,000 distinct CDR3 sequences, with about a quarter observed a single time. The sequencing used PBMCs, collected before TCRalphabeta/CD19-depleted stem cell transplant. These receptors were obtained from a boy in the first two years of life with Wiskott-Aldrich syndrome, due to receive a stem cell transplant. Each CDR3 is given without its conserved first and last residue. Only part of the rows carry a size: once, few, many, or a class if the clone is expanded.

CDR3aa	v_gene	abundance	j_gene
ASSYSHLGGSGANVLT	TRBV6-5	few	TRBJ2-6
ASSSSGKSGTEAF	TRBV7-2	-	TRBJ1-1
SAVGAHEQY	TRBV20-1	-	TRBJ2-7
ASSLNVLAAIQETQY	TRBV7-2	few	TRBJ2-5
ASSLRMGYYEQY	TRBV5-1	few	TRBJ2-7
SAQDGDTQY	TRBV20-1	few	TRBJ2-5
ASSRRTGGTNTEAF	TRBV3-1	-	TRBJ1-1
ASSQERDWTMETQY	TRBV14	-	TRBJ2-5
ASSDSGTRTDTQY	TRBV6-1	few	TRBJ2-3
ASSFLGGVIYNEQF	TRBV5-1	-	TRBJ2-1
SAAPALAGGTDTQY	TRBV20-1	few	TRBJ2-3
ASSLGRWSTDTQY	TRBV11-1	few	TRBJ2-3
SVEDRGSNYGYT	TRBV29-1	once	TRBJ1-2
SAIRTSGTDTQY	TRBV20-1	-	TRBJ2-3
ASTGQGSTPLH	TRBV19	-	TRBJ1-6
SAGQGGATEAF	TRBV29-1	few	TRBJ1-1
SARLDRIYGYT	TRBV20-1	-	TRBJ1-2
ASSARTPGEQF	TRBV12-3/TRBV12-4	-	TRBJ2-1
ASSSKIQVGELF	TRBV27	-	TRBJ2-2
ASSPLGGQSNEKLF	TRBV27	few	TRBJ1-4
AWGVWDGYT	TRBV30	few	TRBJ1-2
SARGLLAAYNEQF	TRBV20-1	few	TRBJ2-1
ASRPHSGSMSYEQY	TRBV5-1	few	TRBJ2-7
ASSQDSGTSGSRRSEQY	TRBV4-1	-	TRBJ2-7
ASSSGIETDTQY	TRBV28	few	TRBJ2-3
ASSSMGQGEETQY	TRBV27	-	TRBJ2-5
ASSQTTGTINEQF	TRBV5-1	-	TRBJ2-1
ASNWQSNYGYT	TRBV6-1	-	TRBJ1-2
ASRGQGEEKLF	TRBV2	-	TRBJ1-4
ASSVRAVEQF	TRBV12-3/TRBV12-4	few	TRBJ2-1
ASSWGLAGGHNEQF	TRBV12-3/TRBV12-4	-	TRBJ2-1
ASSLAGAPG	TRBV7-9	-	TRBJ2-1
SAHKGVWEQY	TRBV20-1	few	TRBJ2-7